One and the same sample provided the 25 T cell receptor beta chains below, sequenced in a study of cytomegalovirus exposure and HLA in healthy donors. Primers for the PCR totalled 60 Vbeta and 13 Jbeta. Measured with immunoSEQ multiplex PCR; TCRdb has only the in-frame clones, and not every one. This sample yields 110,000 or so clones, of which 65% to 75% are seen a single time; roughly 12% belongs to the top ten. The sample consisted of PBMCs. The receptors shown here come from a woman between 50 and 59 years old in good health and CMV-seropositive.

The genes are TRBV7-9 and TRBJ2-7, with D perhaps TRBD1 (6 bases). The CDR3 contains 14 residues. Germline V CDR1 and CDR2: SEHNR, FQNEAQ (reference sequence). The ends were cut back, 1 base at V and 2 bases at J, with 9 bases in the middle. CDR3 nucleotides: TGTGCCAGCAGCTTAGGGACAGCTACCTACGAGCAGTACTTC. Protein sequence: CASSLGTATYEQYF.

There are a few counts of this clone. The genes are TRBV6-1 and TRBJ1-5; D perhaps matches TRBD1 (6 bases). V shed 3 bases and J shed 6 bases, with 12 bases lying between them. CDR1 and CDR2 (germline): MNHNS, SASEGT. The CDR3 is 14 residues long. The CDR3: CASSEDQGIQPQHF. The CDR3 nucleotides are TGTGCCAGCAGTGAGGACCAGGGGATTCAGCCCCAGCATTTT.

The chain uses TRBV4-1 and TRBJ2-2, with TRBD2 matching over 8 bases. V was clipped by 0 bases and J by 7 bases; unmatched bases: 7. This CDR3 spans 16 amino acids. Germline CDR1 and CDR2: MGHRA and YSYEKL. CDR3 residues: CASSQDSSGRNGELFF. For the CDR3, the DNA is TGCGCCAGCAGCCAAGATTCCAGCGGGAGAAACGGGGAGCTGTTTTTT.

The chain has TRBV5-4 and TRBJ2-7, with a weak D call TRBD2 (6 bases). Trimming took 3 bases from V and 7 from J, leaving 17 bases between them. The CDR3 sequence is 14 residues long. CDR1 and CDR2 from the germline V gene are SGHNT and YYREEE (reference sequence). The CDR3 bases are TGTGCCAGCAGCTCCCCGGGCGGGGCAGGGGAGCAGTACTTC. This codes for CASSSPGGAGEQYF.

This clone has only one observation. The CDR3 is CASSVAGLATGETQYF. The CDR3 DNA reads as TGTGCCAGCAGCGTAGCGGGACTAGCGACGGGGGAGACCCAGTACTTC. The V call is TRBV9, the J call TRBJ2-5, with TRBD2 matching over 10 bases. From germline, CDR1 is SGDLS and CDR2 YYNGEE. CDR3 length: 16 amino acids. The trim removed 0 bases at V and 5 bases at J, leaving 7 bases unmatched.

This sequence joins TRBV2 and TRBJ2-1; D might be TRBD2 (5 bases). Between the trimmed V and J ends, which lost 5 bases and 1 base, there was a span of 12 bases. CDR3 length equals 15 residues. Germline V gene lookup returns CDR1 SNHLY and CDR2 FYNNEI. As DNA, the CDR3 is TGTGCCAGCAGTTTTAGAGCGGAATCCTACAATGAGCAGTTCTTC. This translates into CASSFRAESYNEQFF.

CDR3 region: CASSHAGSRIEAFF. For the CDR3, the DNA is TGTGCCAGCAGTCACGCGGGCAGTAGAATTGAAGCTTTCTTT. V gene TRBV27 combines with J gene TRBJ1-1, with no clear D. The V end lost 5 bases, the J end lost 7 bases, and 17 bases lay between the germline ends. Per germline, CDR1 MNHEY and CDR2 SMNVEV (reference sequence). The CDR3 length is 14 residues.

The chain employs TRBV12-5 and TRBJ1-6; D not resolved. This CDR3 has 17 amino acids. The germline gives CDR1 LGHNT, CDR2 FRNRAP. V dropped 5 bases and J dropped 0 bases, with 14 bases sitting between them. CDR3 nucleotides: TGTGCTAGTGGTATATACGCCTCGAGCTCCTATAATTCACCCCTCCACTTT. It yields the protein CASGIYASSSYNSPLHF.

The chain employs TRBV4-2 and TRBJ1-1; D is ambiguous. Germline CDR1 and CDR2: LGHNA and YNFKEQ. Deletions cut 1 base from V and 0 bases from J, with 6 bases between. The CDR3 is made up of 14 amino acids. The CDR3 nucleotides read TGTGCCAGCAGCCAAGTTCTTATGAACACTGAAGCTTTCTTT. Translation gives CASSQVLMNTEAFF.

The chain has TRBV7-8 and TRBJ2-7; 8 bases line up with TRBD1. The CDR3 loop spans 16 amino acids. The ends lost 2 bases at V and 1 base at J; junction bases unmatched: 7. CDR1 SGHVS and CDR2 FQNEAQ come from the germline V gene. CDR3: CASSLSRQGISYEQYF. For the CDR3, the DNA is TGTGCCAGCAGCTTATCCCGACAGGGGATTTCCTACGAGCAGTACTTC.

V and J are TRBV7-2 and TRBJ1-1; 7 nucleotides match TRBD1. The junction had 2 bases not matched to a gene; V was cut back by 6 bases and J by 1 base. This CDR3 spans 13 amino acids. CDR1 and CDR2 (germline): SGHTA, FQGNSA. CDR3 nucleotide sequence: TGTGCCAGCAGGGGACAGCCGAACACTGAAGCTTTCTTT. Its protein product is CASRGQPNTEAFF.

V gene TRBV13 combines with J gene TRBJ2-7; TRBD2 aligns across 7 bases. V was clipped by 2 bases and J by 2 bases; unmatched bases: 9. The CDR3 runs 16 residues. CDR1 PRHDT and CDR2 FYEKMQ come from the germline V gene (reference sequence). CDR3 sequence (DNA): TGTGCCAGCAGCTTATCGCCCAGCGGGGAAGCCTACGAGCAGTACTTC. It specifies CASSLSPSGEAYEQYF.

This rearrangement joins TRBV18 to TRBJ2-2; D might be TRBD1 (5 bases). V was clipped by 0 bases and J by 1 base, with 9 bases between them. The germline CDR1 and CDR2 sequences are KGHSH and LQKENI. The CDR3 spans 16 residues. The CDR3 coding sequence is TGTGCCAGCTCACCACCGGCAGGGTTGAACACCGGGGAGCTGTTTTTT. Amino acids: CASSPPAGLNTGELFF.

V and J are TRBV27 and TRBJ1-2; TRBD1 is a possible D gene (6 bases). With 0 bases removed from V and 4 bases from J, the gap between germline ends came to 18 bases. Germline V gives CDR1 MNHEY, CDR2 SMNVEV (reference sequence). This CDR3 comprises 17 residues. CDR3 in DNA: TGTGCCAGCAGTTTATCGAGGGGGGCTCCGGGAGGCTATGGCTACACCTTC. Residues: CASSLSRGAPGGYGYTF.

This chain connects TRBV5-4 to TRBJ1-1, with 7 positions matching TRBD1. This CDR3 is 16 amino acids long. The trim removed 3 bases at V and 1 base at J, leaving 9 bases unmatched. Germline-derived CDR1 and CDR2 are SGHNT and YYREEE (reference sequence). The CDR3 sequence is CASSSASTGKNTEAFF. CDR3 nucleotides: TGTGCCAGCAGCTCGGCATCGACAGGGAAGAACACTGAAGCTTTCTTT.

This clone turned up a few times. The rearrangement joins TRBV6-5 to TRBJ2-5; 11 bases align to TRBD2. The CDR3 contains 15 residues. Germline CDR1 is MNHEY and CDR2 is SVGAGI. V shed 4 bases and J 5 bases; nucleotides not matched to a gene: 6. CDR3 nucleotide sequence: TGTGCCAGCAGTTTCGCTAGCGGGGGGTCGGAGACCCAGTACTTC. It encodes CASSFASGGSETQYF.

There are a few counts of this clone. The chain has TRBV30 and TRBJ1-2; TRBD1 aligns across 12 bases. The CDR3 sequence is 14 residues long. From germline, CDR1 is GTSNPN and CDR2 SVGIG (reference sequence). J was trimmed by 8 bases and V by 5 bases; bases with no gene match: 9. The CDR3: CAWARDRGRPGYTF. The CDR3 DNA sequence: TGTGCCTGGGCCCGGGACAGGGGGCGTCCGGGCTACACCTTC.

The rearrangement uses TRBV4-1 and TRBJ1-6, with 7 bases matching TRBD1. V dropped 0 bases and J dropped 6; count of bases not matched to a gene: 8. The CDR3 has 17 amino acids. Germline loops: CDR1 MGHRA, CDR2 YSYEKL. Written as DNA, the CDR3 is TGCGCCAGCAGCCAAGATGCCCGGACAGGCATTAATTCACCCCTCCACTTT. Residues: CASSQDARTGINSPLHF.

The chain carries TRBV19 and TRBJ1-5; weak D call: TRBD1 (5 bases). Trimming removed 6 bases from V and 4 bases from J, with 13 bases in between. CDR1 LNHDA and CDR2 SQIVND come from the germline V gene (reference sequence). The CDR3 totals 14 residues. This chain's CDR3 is CASRVDSSNQPQHF. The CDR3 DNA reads TGTGCCAGTAGGGTTGACAGTTCAAATCAGCCCCAGCATTTT.

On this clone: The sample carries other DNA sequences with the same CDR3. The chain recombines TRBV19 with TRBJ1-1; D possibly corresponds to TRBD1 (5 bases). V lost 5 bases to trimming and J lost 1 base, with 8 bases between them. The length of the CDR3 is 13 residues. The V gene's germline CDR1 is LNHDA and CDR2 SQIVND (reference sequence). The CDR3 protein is CASSDTGNTEAFF. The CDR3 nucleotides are TGTGCCAGTAGTGACACAGGGAACACTGAAGCTTTCTTT.

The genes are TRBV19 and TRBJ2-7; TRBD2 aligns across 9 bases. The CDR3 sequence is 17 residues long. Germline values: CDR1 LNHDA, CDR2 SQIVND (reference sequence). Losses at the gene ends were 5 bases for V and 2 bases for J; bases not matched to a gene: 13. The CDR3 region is CASSVMLAGHIPYEQYF. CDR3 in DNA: TGTGCCAGTAGTGTTATGCTAGCGGGGCATATACCCTACGAGCAGTACTTC.

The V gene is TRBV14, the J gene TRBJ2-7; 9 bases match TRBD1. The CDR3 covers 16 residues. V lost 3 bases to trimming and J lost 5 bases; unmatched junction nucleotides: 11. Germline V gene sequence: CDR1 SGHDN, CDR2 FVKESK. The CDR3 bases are TGTGCCAGCAGCCATAAAGCCGGGACAGGGTACCACGAGCAGTACTTC. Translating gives CASSHKAGTGYHEQYF.

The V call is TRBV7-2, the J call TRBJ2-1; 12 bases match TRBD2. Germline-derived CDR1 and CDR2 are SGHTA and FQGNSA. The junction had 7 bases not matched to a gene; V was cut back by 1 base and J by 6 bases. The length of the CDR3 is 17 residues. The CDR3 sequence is CASSLGLAGGLGNEQFF. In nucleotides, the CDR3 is TGTGCCAGCAGCTTAGGGCTAGCGGGGGGGCTGGGCAATGAGCAGTTCTTC.

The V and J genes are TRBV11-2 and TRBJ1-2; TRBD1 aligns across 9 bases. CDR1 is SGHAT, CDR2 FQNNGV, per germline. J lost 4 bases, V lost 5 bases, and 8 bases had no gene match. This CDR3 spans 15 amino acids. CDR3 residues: CASSALDRGIYGYTF. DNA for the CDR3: TGTGCCAGCAGCGCCTTAGACAGGGGGATCTATGGCTACACCTTC.

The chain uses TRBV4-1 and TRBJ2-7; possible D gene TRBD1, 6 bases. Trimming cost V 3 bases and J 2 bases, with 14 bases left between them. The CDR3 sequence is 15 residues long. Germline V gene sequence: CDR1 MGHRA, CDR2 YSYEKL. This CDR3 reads CASSHRTESTYEQYF. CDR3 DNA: TGCGCCAGCAGCCACAGGACAGAATCCACCTACGAGCAGTACTTC.